What follows are 27 T cell receptor beta chains derived from one specimen sequenced in a study of blood T cell repertoires in COVID-19. Generated by immunoSEQ multiplex PCR, the TCRdb table keeps only in-frame clones and is missing some. The repertoire holds fewer than 25,000 clones, with 75% to 95% as singletons. Material: peripheral blood. The receptors shown here come from a man aged 70 or older with active COVID-19.

The chain carries TRBV9 and TRBJ2-1, with TRBD2 identical over 9 bases. CDR1 and CDR2 (germline): SGDLS, YYNGEE. The length of the CDR3 is 16 residues. The V segment lost 0 bases and the J segment 2 bases; nucleotides outside the gene matches: 3. CDR3 protein: CASSVGGGAAYNEQFF. As DNA, the CDR3 is TGTGCCAGCAGCGTAGGCGGGGGGGCCGCCTACAATGAGCAGTTCTTC. Supplemented by reference TRBV9 and TRBJ2-1, the full variable domain reads DSGVTQTPKHLITATGQRVTLRCSPRSGDLSVYWYQQSLDQGLQFLIQYYNGEERAKGNILERFSAQQFPDLHSELNLSSLELGDSALYFCASSVGGGAAYNEQFFGPGTRLTVL.

The rearrangement joins TRBV4-1 to TRBJ2-3; the match to TRBD2 covers 10 bases. The junction had 13 bases not matched to a gene; V was cut back by 1 base and J by 6 bases. CDR3 length: 18 amino acids. The germline CDR1 and CDR2 sequences are MGHRA and YSYEKL. Here the CDR3 reads CASSQVAGRGTSVDTQYF. Here the CDR3 DNA reads TGCGCCAGCAGCCAAGTGGCAGGCAGGGGGACTAGCGTGGATACGCAGTATTTT.

The J gene is TRBJ1-2, the V gene TRBV7-9; 7 bases align to TRBD1. Germline trimming cut 4 bases from V and 4 bases from J; bases unmatched to any gene: 9. The CDR3 extends over 15 amino acids. Germline CDR1 SEHNR, CDR2 FQNEAQ (reference sequence). The DNA for the CDR3 is TGTGCCAGCAGCTACGACAGGGACTTAGCCTATGGCTACACCTTC. This encodes CASSYDRDLAYGYTF.

The chain couples TRBV15 to TRBJ2-7; D gene unclear. This CDR3 is built from 13 residues. V lost 0 bases, J lost 3 bases, and 6 bases lay in between. Germline assignment: CDR1 LNHNV and CDR2 YYDKDF (reference sequence). The CDR3: CATSRDRRYEQYF. CDR3 DNA: TGTGCCACCAGCAGAGACAGGCGCTACGAGCAGTACTTC.

This clone is a singleton in its sample. This rearrangement joins TRBV30 to TRBJ2-1; 7 nucleotides match TRBD1. Looked up from germline, CDR1 is GTSNPN and CDR2 is SVGIG (reference sequence). After removal of 0 bases from V and 9 bases from J, the junction contained 2 bases not matched to a gene. CDR3 length equals 12 residues. The CDR3 region has the DNA TGTGCCTGGAGTGTAAGGGGGCCTGAGCAGTTCTTC. Translated, it gives CAWSVRGPEQFF. Based on the CDR3 plus reference TRBV30 and TRBJ2-1, the full variable domain is SQTIHQWPATLVQPVGSPLSLECTVEGTSNPNLYWYRQAAGRGLQLLFYSVGIGQISSEVPQNLSASRPQDRQFILSSKKLLLSDSGFYLCAWSVRGPEQFFGPGTRLTVL.

The gene calls are TRBV7-2 and TRBJ1-6, with a weak D call TRBD1 (6 bases). Looked up from germline, CDR1 is SGHTA and CDR2 is FQGNSA. This CDR3 region has 17 residues. V lost 4 bases, J lost 0 bases, and 13 bases lay in between. The CDR3 region is CASSYTGTSSYNSPLHF. CDR3 bases: TGTGCCAGCAGCTATACAGGGACGAGCTCCTATAATTCACCCCTCCACTTT.

The chain joins TRBV7-6 to TRBJ2-3, with 11 positions matching TRBD2. Unmatched junction bases numbered 15, after V lost 1 base and J lost 3 bases. Germline CDR1 SGHVS, CDR2 FNYEAQ. The CDR3 consists of 20 residues. The CDR3 here is CASSLESPEGSGRGTDTQYF. DNA of the CDR3: TGTGCCAGCAGCTTAGAGTCTCCTGAAGGTAGCGGGAGGGGGACAGATACGCAGTATTTT.

This chain connects TRBV2 to TRBJ1-1; TRBD1 matches 7 bases. V shed 8 bases, J shed 6 bases, and the junction held 9 bases outside the gene matches. The germline gives CDR1 SNHLY, CDR2 FYNNEI. The CDR3 contains 13 residues. The CDR3 reads CASEKTGTAEAFF. The CDR3, as DNA: TGTGCCAGCGAGAAGACAGGGACGGCTGAAGCTTTCTTT.

The chain has TRBV11-2 and TRBJ1-3; 8 bases are a match to TRBD1. The CDR3 length is 12 residues. V was pared by 3 bases and J by 11 bases, with 3 bases of the junction left unmatched. CDR1 SGHAT and CDR2 FQNNGV come from the germline V gene. The CDR3 spells CASSFSGGPIYF. Here the CDR3 DNA reads TGTGCCAGCAGCTTCTCAGGGGGCCCCATATATTTT.

As to this clone: Its ends do not fully match the called genes, so a read error is possible. The chain recombines TRBV3-1 (or the pseudogene TRBV3-2) with TRBJ2-7; 9 positions match TRBD1. Germline CDR1 LGHDT, CDR2 YNNKEL (reference sequence). The CDR3 has 15 residues. The CDR3 DNA sequence: TGTGCCAGCAAAAATACCGGGACAGGGTCCTCCGAGCAGTACTTC. The encoded protein is CASKNTGTGSSEQYF.

V gene TRBV4-3 combines with J gene TRBJ2-6, with D tentatively TRBD2 (5 bases). Trimming removed 0 bases at V and 0 bases at J, with 12 bases between. CDR1 LGHNA and CDR2 YSLEER come from the germline V gene. The CDR3 covers 18 residues. CDR3 loop: CASSQDRDARSGANVLTF. In DNA, the CDR3 is TGCGCCAGCAGCCAAGATCGGGATGCACGCTCTGGGGCCAACGTCCTGACTTTC.

The chain uses TRBV9 and TRBJ2-7; a possible D gene is TRBD2 (7 bases). CDR3 length: 15 amino acids. V dropped 4 bases and J dropped 2 bases, with 16 bases sitting between them. Germline V gene lookup returns CDR1 SGDLS and CDR2 YYNGEE. This CDR3 reads CASSPGGRGTYEQYF. In nucleotides, the CDR3 is TGTGCCAGCAGCCCCGGGGGGCGGGGGACCTACGAGCAGTACTTC.

This chain uses TRBV3-1 (or the pseudogene TRBV3-2) with TRBJ2-3; 10 nucleotides line up with TRBD2. Germline V lookup: CDR1 LGHDT, CDR2 YNNKEL (reference sequence). This CDR3 is 15 amino acids long. V was clipped by 1 base and J by 6 bases; unmatched bases: 4. CDR3 sequence reads: CASSQGPTSGDTQYF. In DNA, the CDR3 is TGTGCCAGCAGCCAAGGCCCGACTAGCGGGGATACGCAGTATTTT.

The chain is built from TRBV28 and TRBJ2-7; 8 positions match TRBD1. The CDR3 extends over 14 amino acids. The junction had 4 bases not matched to a gene; V was cut back by 6 bases and J by 0 bases. Germline V gene lookup returns CDR1 MDHEN and CDR2 SYDVKM. The CDR3 bases are TGTGCCAGCAGAACAGGGGGGAGCTCCTACGAGCAGTACTTC. Protein: CASRTGGSSYEQYF.

This chain joins TRBV5-1 and TRBJ2-3, with D possibly TRBD2 on 8 matching bases. Germline-derived CDR1 and CDR2 are SGHRS and YFSETQ. V lost 4 bases and J lost 4, with 16 bases in between. CDR3 length: 15 amino acids. CDR3 amino acids: CASSVAGQNPDTQYF. The CDR3 DNA is TGCGCCAGCAGCGTAGCGGGACAGAACCCAGATACGCAGTATTTT.

This chain joins TRBV3-1 (or the pseudogene TRBV3-2) and TRBJ2-7, with 8 bases that match TRBD2. In germline, CDR1 is LGHDT, CDR2 YNNKEL (reference sequence). The CDR3 loop spans 15 amino acids. The junction had 5 bases not matched to a gene; V was cut back by 0 bases and J by 4 bases. The chain's CDR3 is CASSQDPGGIYEQYF. DNA for the CDR3: TGTGCCAGCAGCCAAGATCCGGGGGGGATATACGAGCAGTACTTC.

The chain recombines TRBV18 with TRBJ1-2; the match to TRBD1 covers 11 bases. There are 16 residues in the CDR3. Germline CDR1 is KGHSH and CDR2 is LQKENI. The trim removed 3 bases at V and 4 bases at J, leaving 7 bases unmatched. This CDR3 is CASSPTPGQGGYGYTF. The CDR3 nucleotides read TGTGCCAGCTCACCGACCCCGGGACAGGGGGGCTATGGCTACACCTTC.

The rearrangement links TRBV9 to TRBJ2-4, with 7 bases fitting TRBD1. The CDR3 covers 15 residues. Germline CDR1 and CDR2: SGDLS and YYNGEE. The V gene end was trimmed by 0 bases and the J gene end by 8 bases; junction bases not matched to a gene: 8. The CDR3 is CASSVGQGTGDIQYF. DNA of the CDR3: TGTGCCAGCAGCGTAGGTCAGGGAACAGGGGACATTCAGTACTTC.

The chain combines TRBV4-1 with TRBJ2-2, with a tentative D call TRBD2 (6 bases). CDR1 is MGHRA, CDR2 YSYEKL, per germline. This CDR3 contains 16 residues. The germline V and J ends were trimmed by 4 bases and 4 bases, with 16 bases remaining between them. This CDR3 is CASSLAPGLPTGELFF. For the CDR3, the DNA is TGCGCCAGCAGCCTGGCACCCGGACTACCCACCGGGGAGCTGTTTTTT.

The gene calls are TRBV7-8 and TRBJ2-6, with 7 bases lining up with TRBD1. Germline lookup yields CDR1 SGHVS and CDR2 FQNEAQ. The length of the CDR3 is 17 residues. With V trimmed by 5 bases and J by 0 bases, 7 bases remained unmatched. CDR3 sequence reads: CASSGPGQNSGANVLTF. The CDR3 DNA follows: TGTGCCAGCAGCGGCCCGGGACAGAACTCTGGGGCCAACGTCCTGACTTTC.

The chain combines TRBV5-1 with TRBJ2-5, with 10 bases matching TRBD1. The germline V gene encodes CDR1 SGHRS and CDR2 YFSETQ. This CDR3 is 14 amino acids long. The V and J ends lost 3 bases and 4 bases, in that order; junction bases with no gene match: 3. This chain's CDR3 is CASSSTGGSETQYF. CDR3 in DNA: TGCGCCAGCAGCTCGACAGGGGGCTCAGAGACCCAGTACTTC.

This clone was picked up one time. J is TRBJ2-7 and V is TRBV7-8, with D unresolved. The CDR3 is 14 amino acids. Germline CDR1 and CDR2: SGHVS and FQNEAQ. V was cut by 2 bases and J by 1 base, with 9 bases left in between. The DNA for the CDR3 is TGTGCCAGCAGCTTACGGGTCGGTTCCTACGAGCAGTACTTC. Residues: CASSLRVGSYEQYF.

This clone was recorded a few times. V usage is TRBV27 and J usage is TRBJ1-2; possible D gene TRBD1, 6 bases. The CDR3 has 15 residues. Germline V lookup: CDR1 MNHEY, CDR2 SMNVEV (reference sequence). With 2 bases removed from V and 8 bases from J, the gap between germline ends came to 18 bases. The CDR3: CASSLHGPPGGGYTF. In nucleotides, the CDR3 is TGTGCCAGCAGTTTACACGGACCGCCGGGGGGCGGCTACACCTTC.

In its sample, this clone was seen a few times. V usage is TRBV7-8 and J usage is TRBJ1-5; 7 positions match TRBD1. The V segment lost 5 bases and the J segment 2 bases; nucleotides outside the gene matches: 3. Germline V gene lookup returns CDR1 SGHVS and CDR2 FQNEAQ. The CDR3 length is 14 residues. The CDR3 nucleotides read TGTGCCAGCAGCGCAGACAGGGGCAATCAGCCCCAGCATTTT. As protein: CASSADRGNQPQHF.

The CDR3 DNA reads TGCGCCAGCAGCTTGGTCGCGGGAGGGGGAGAGACCCAGTACTTC. Translating gives CASSLVAGGGETQYF. The chain recombines TRBV5-1 with TRBJ2-5; TRBD2 aligns across 9 bases. Germline values: CDR1 SGHRS, CDR2 YFSETQ. The CDR3 is made up of 15 amino acids. V shed 0 bases, J shed 4 bases, and the junction held 4 bases outside the gene matches. Filled out from reference TRBV5-1 and TRBJ2-5, the complete variable domain reads KAGVTQTPRYLIKTRGQQVTLSCSPISGHRSVSWYQQTPGQGLQFLFEYFSETQRNKGNFPGRFSGRQFSNSRSEMNVSTLELGDSALYLCASSLVAGGGETQYFGPGTRLLVL.

This chain joins TRBV19 and TRBJ1-4; 7 positions match TRBD1. This CDR3 contains 15 residues. Germline V gene lookup returns CDR1 LNHDA and CDR2 SQIVND (reference sequence). With V trimmed by 10 bases and J by 3 bases, 11 bases remained unmatched. The CDR3 DNA sequence: TGTGCCACCTCCCTCCGGGACAGCCCTAATGAAAAACTGTTTTTT. Amino acid sequence: CATSLRDSPNEKLFF.

V and J are TRBV7-2 and TRBJ2-1; 11 bases are a match to TRBD2. The CDR3 runs 14 residues. The V and J ends lost 7 bases and 9 bases, in that order; junction bases with no gene match: 8. CDR1 is SGHTA, CDR2 FQGNSA, per germline. The DNA of the CDR3 is TGTGCCAGCAAGCCTAGCGGGAGGACTATTGAGCAGTTCTTC. It translates to CASKPSGRTIEQFF. Full variable domain (remainder filled in from reference TRBV7-2 and TRBJ2-1): GAGVSQSPSNKVTEKGKDVELRCDPISGHTALYWYRQSLGQGLEFLIYFQGNSAPDKSGLPSDRFSAERTGGSVSTLTIQRTQQEDSAVYLCASKPSGRTIEQFFGPGTRLTVL.